This T cell receptor (beta chain) emerged from a study of blood T cell repertoires in COVID-19. Background on the study: In each case, the material was cDNA or gDNA derived from T cells, B-cell-depleted T cells, or PBMCs.

For recovered donors of Cohort 3, there were two negative PCRs, clearance, or symptom resolution. The CDR3 extends over 14 amino acids. The J segment lost 4 bases and the V segment lost 2 bases, leaving 5 bases of the junction unmatched. CDR1 and CDR2 from the germline V gene are SGHNT and YYREEE (reference sequence). Methods used by the authors: Nucleated cell number was recorded as an estimate derived from reference gene primer amplification. Clones were sequenced by immunoSEQ multiplex PCR, and TCRdb holds only the in-frame ones, with some missing. The V and J calls and the clone size are those of that table, but D and trimming were determined from the DNA. This sample has roughly 520,000 clones, with approximately 90% found just once.

Sequenced input: PBMCs or T cells enriched from blood (not recorded which). This receptor was taken from a woman between 40 and 55 years old who had recovered from COVID-19. This chain uses TRBV5-4 with TRBJ2-5; TRBD2 matches 7 bases. The CDR3 bases are TGTGCCAGCAGCTTATCGGGAGGAGCAGAGACCCAGTACTTC. This codes for CASSLSGGAETQYF.